The source of this T cell receptor beta chain is a study of shared clonotypes between healthy human individuals. A split of CD4+ cells into CD45RA+ naive and CD45RA-negative memory subsets was performed. This CDR3 is built from 13 residues. V was pared by 6 bases and J by 5 bases, with 7 bases of the junction left unmatched. CDR1 and CDR2 from the germline V gene are SGHTA and FQGNSA. Every subset had its genomic DNA shared out evenly among several immunoSEQ plates. Data came from immunoSEQ multiplex PCR; TCRdb stores just in-frame clones and leaves some out. Here the sample spans 950,000 to 1,100,000 clones, about 80% being singletons.

This receptor was taken from a young man in good health. Sample: memory CD4+ T cells sorted from blood. Subset defined: CD45RA-negative fraction. V and J are TRBV7-2 and TRBJ2-7; 7 bases are shared with TRBD1. This CDR3 reads CASSRKQGHEQYF. The CDR3 nucleotides are TGTGCCAGCAGTCGAAAACAGGGGCACGAGCAGTACTTC.